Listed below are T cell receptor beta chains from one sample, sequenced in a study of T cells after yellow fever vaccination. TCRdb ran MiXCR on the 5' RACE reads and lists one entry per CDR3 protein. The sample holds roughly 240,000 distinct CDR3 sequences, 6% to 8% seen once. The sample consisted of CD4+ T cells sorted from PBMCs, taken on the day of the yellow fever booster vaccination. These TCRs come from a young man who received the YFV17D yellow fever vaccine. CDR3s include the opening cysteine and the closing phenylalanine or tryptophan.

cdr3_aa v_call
CASSLAGHQPQHF TRBV7-9
CASSNQLEKTVSGYTF TRBV5-1
CASRNLAGAETQYF TRBV6-5
CASSRRSPSPDSINGNTIYF TRBV7-9
CASGGGRTNSPLHF TRBV12-5
CASSQTNLARSSYNEQFF TRBV4-3
CASSFPQTTDTQYF TRBV5-1
CASSPAGFYEQYF TRBV7-2
CASKFLAGGDTQYF TRBV5-1
CASSWRGAGEKLFF TRBV5-6
CASLTREPPDEQYF TRBV6-2/TRBV6-3
CASSDRTHREQFF TRBV7-2
CASSIPGAYEQYF TRBV19
CATSKRRDSPYEQYF TRBV15
CSARSGRAGNEQFF TRBV20-1
CATSRDQGLAVNIQYF TRBV15
CASRENTGGGELFF TRBV6-1
CSASPAEGTKNIQYF TRBV20-1
CASSVVDSGGTQYF TRBV9
CASSLVRDSLTGELFF TRBV5-1
CASSHEGGGMNTEAFF TRBV5-4
CSVGQGGFAGELFF TRBV29-1
CASSPLAGVITGELFF TRBV5-1
CASSENYRGSGNTIYF TRBV6-1
CASSWGQGAFGANVLTF TRBV5-1
CASSPGQSSTDTQYF TRBV4-3
CASSPRQGLQETQYF TRBV12-3/TRBV12-4
CASSQDRVSNQPQHF TRBV7-9
CASSPSRTRAANVYEQYF TRBV7-3
CASSLVTSGYNEQFF TRBV7-2
CASSRGSYERDTQYF TRBV3-1
CASSQGMDSYIYEQYF TRBV14
CAITEPGSYNEQFF TRBV10-3
CASSFQGPYEQYF TRBV12-3/TRBV12-4
CSAQSAGQGNNEQFF TRBV20-1
CAISESAGTTDTQYF TRBV10-3
CSARRGGSETDTQYF TRBV20-1
CAISEGSGGQGETQYF TRBV10-3
CASSPITGPITGELFF TRBV5-1
CASSFERSNTGELFF TRBV12-3/TRBV12-4
CASSQDGGVVQTQYF TRBV14
CASSFSEGTHTEAFF TRBV5-5
CSHQGIPYNEQFF TRBV29-1
CASSLSPSSYEQYF TRBV28
CAISGISLAGSIGDTQYF TRBV10-3
CASRLVPAPNTGELFF TRBV7-8